This record looks at one T cell receptor (beta chain) sequence and its context. Its antigen remains unknown. Germline is not matched at one junction end, which may reflect a read error. This sample is drawn from a study of Ad26.COV2.S vaccination and SARS-CoV-2 variants. Looked up from germline, CDR1 is SGHNT and CDR2 is YYREEE (reference sequence). The CDR3 has 12 residues. Treatment noted: 15 to 20 received Ad26.COV2.S at low or high dose, single or two shots; 5 received placebo; per-sample allocation not given. Sample collection was performed on day 63 after the first vaccine or placebo injection. Wuhan-strain SARS-CoV-2 spike was expressed by the Ad26 vector that made up the vaccine. Study-level points and caveats: Total T cell responses, in the TCR breadth and depth analyses, may have been underestimated. Placebo recipients had lower spike-specific TCR breadth than vaccine recipients. Recipients of vaccine and of placebo showed similar breadth of their non-spike TCR repertoires.

Sequencing used immunoSEQ multiplex PCR; TCRdb keeps in-frame clones, though not all of them. Here the sample spans around 340,000 clones, 75% to 90% being singletons. Source: peripheral blood, taken in a trial of Ad26.COV2.S vaccine versus placebo. The receptor comes from a person between 18 and 65 years old who received the Ad26.COV2.S COVID-19 vaccine or a placebo. The chain combines TRBV5-4 with TRBJ2-7, with TRBD2 matching 8 bases. The DNA of the CDR3 is TGTGCCAGCAGCTTGGAAGAGCGGGAGCTTGACTTC. Its protein is CASSLEERELDF.